The table lists the clone carrying this T cell receptor beta chain with a count of one. The antigen is not known. CDR3 size: 15 residues. Germline loops: CDR1 LNHDA, CDR2 SQIVND (reference sequence). Trimming at V came to 3 bases and at J to 1 base, leaving 5 bases not matched to a gene. The PCR used 60 Vbeta and 13 Jbeta primers. Clones were sequenced by immunoSEQ multiplex PCR, and TCRdb holds only the in-frame ones, with some missing. The data contain around 98,000 clones, over 60% of them singletons. The data were obtained in a study of cytomegalovirus exposure and HLA in healthy donors. The wider study: The early release's HLA-typed donors yielded 65 million to 85 million unique TCRs. Findings and limits, study-wide: In vitro assays verified that a few CMV-associated chains recognized CMV antigens specifically. Most TCR beta V segments were productive about 87% or about 30% of the time in an earlier analysis.

J is TRBJ1-1 and V is TRBV19; 7 nucleotides agree with TRBD1. What was sequenced was PBMCs. The sequence was obtained from a human donor in good health. The CDR3 nucleotides read TGTGCCAGTAGTATTACAGGGGCCTGGAACACTGAAGCTTTCTTT. It encodes CASSITGAWNTEAFF.